These 11 T cell receptor beta chains were sequenced from one sample in a study of shared clonotypes between healthy human individuals. Profiling relied on immunoSEQ multiplex PCR, and the TCRdb table lists in-frame clones only, not all of them. This sample has roughly 300,000 clones, with roughly 84% found just once. Sequenced material: memory CD8+ T cells sorted from blood. The subset is: CD45RO+ cells pooled with CCR7-negative TemRA cells. The source of these receptors is a man between 18 and 35 years old in good health.

Comment on this clone: This could be a read error, since a much larger clone is one nucleotide away. The V and J genes are TRBV9 and TRBJ1-1; no firm D call. There are 13 residues in the CDR3. Trimming cost V 0 bases and J 3 bases, with 6 bases left between them. Germline loops: CDR1 SGDLS, CDR2 YYNGEE. In nucleotides, the CDR3 is TGTGCCAGCAGCGTAGCTTGGGACACTGAAGCTTTCTTT. Residues: CASSVAWDTEAFF. Full variable domain (rest looked up from reference TRBV9 and TRBJ1-1): DSGVTQTPKHLITATGQRVTLRCSPRSGDLSVYWYQQSLDQGLQFLIQYYNGEERAKGNILERFSAQQFPDLHSELNLSSLELGDSALYFCASSVAWDTEAFFGQGTRLTVV.

This sequence joins TRBV27 and TRBJ2-2, with D uncertain. V gave up 6 bases and J gave up 6 bases, with 14 bases separating them. Germline loops: CDR1 MNHEY, CDR2 SMNVEV (reference sequence). This CDR3 has 14 amino acids. CDR3 DNA sequence: TGTGCCAGCAGCCCTTGGGTAGACGCCGGGGAGCTGTTTTTT. It encodes CASSPWVDAGELFF.

The chain has TRBV7-2 and TRBJ2-7, with 8 bases fitting TRBD2. Looked up from germline, CDR1 is SGHTA and CDR2 is FQGNSA. This CDR3 has 15 amino acids. Germline trimming cut 5 bases from V and 0 bases from J; bases unmatched to any gene: 6. The CDR3 loop reads CASSDSGTFSYEQYF. In nucleotides, the CDR3 is TGTGCCAGCAGCGATAGCGGGACATTCTCCTACGAGCAGTACTTC. Looking up the rest from reference TRBV7-2 and TRBJ2-7 gives the full variable domain: GAGVSQSPSNKVTEKGKDVELRCDPISGHTALYWYRQSLGQGLEFLIYFQGNSAPDKSGLPSDRFSAERTGGSVSTLTIQRTQQEDSAVYLCASSDSGTFSYEQYFGPGTRLTVT.

V is TRBV2 and J is TRBJ1-2, with a weak D call TRBD1 (6 bases). The V gene lost 3 bases and the J gene lost 1 base, with 15 bases spanning the gap. Germline loops: CDR1 SNHLY, CDR2 FYNNEI. The CDR3 is 16 residues long. CDR3 region: CASSETGQLNNYGYTF. CDR3 in DNA: TGTGCCAGCAGTGAGACAGGCCAACTAAATAACTATGGCTACACCTTC. The variable domain in full, completed from reference TRBV2 and TRBJ1-2, reads EPEVTQTPSHQVTQMGQEVILRCVPISNHLYFYWYRQILGQKVEFLVSFYNNEISEKSEIFDDQFSVERPDGSNFTLKIRSTKLEDSAMYFCASSETGQLNNYGYTFGSGTRLTVV.

The rearrangement joins TRBV2 to TRBJ1-1; no definite D call. The ends were cut back, 4 bases at V and 1 base at J, with 19 bases in the middle. The length of the CDR3 is 17 residues. The germline V gene encodes CDR1 SNHLY and CDR2 FYNNEI. The CDR3 DNA follows: TGTGCCAGCAGTGTATGGCTCGGGAGGGTCCAGAACACTGAAGCTTTCTTT. It translates to CASSVWLGRVQNTEAFF.

The chain is built from TRBV9 and TRBJ2-3; the D gene is possibly TRBD2 (6 bases). The V end lost 4 bases, the J end lost 4 bases, and 16 bases lay between the germline ends. CDR3 size: 15 residues. Germline V gene data show CDR1 as SGDLS and CDR2 as YYNGEE. DNA of the CDR3: TGTGCCAGCAGCTCGTGGACTAATGACGCAGATACGCAGTATTTT. The encoded protein is CASSSWTNDADTQYF.

V and J are TRBV5-1 and TRBJ2-7; D gene ambiguous. Trimming removed 0 bases at V and 3 bases at J, with 4 bases between. The CDR3 contains 12 residues. Germline V gene sequence: CDR1 SGHRS, CDR2 YFSETQ. CDR3 region: CASSLDVYEQYF. The CDR3, as DNA: TGCGCCAGCAGCTTGGACGTCTACGAGCAGTACTTC.

The V gene is TRBV5-6, the J gene TRBJ2-7, with 8 positions matching TRBD1. CDR1 and CDR2 from the germline V gene are SGHDT and YYEEEE. CDR3 size: 13 residues. Trimming took 4 bases from V and 4 from J; bases not matched to a gene: 4. DNA of the CDR3: TGTGCCAGCAGCCCTGACAGGGGATACGAGCAGTACTTC. This encodes CASSPDRGYEQYF.

This chain joins TRBV5-1 and TRBJ2-1; TRBD2 aligns across 11 bases. The CDR3 spans 15 residues. Per germline, CDR1 SGHRS and CDR2 YFSETQ. V gave up 0 bases and J gave up 9 bases; unmatched junction bases: 5. The CDR3 sequence is CASSLAASGGIEQFF. The CDR3, as DNA: TGCGCCAGCAGCTTGGCGGCTAGCGGGGGGATTGAGCAGTTCTTC.

The chain carries TRBV7-6 and TRBJ2-3, with 8 bases aligning to TRBD2. This CDR3 is 16 amino acids long. V trimming: 1 base; J trimming: 1 base; junction bases outside the gene matches: 4. The germline V gene encodes CDR1 SGHVS and CDR2 FNYEAQ. This CDR3 reads CASSLVAGPRTDTQYF. The CDR3 DNA follows: TGTGCCAGCAGCTTAGTAGCGGGACCCCGCACAGATACGCAGTATTTT.

This clone showed up just once. V usage is TRBV4-3 and J usage is TRBJ2-7; possibly TRBD1 or TRBD2 for D (5 bases each). The CDR3 sequence is 16 residues long. Trimming left V 6 bases short and J 4 bases short, with 22 bases between. Germline-derived CDR1 and CDR2 are LGHNA and YSLEER. The CDR3 coding sequence is TGCGCCAGCAGTCTGGGGGTGGGGACCTTAGGATACGAGCAGTACTTC. This codes for CASSLGVGTLGYEQYF.